A selection of T cell receptor beta chains follows, all from one sample in a study of neurological immune-mediated disorders. Each CDR3 protein is one row after TCRdb ran MiXCR on the 5' RACE reads. Of 50,000 to 70,000 distinct CDR3 sequences listed, 2% to 3% are singletons. The sequencing sample was made of PBMCs. These receptors all stem from a man aged 45-65 years with multiple sclerosis. The CDR3 runs from the conserved cysteine through the conserved F or W. D genes are given only for firm matches. Some rows mark clone size as missing; the rest say once, few, many or name a class of expanded clone.

>NA|many|TRBV5-4|TRBJ2-7
CASSVSPTSSRRGEQYF
TGTGCCAGCAGCGTTTCTCCTACTAGCAGTCGGAGGGGGGAGCAGTACTTC
>TRBD1|few|TRBV20-1|TRBJ1-5
CSAVGQDGDQPQHF
TGCAGTGCTGTCGGACAGGACGGGGATCAGCCCCAGCATTTT
>NA|many|TRBV15|TRBJ1-5
CATAAPYNQPQHF
TGTGCCACAGCTGCACCCTACAATCAGCCCCAGCATTTT
>NA|NA|TRBV2|TRBJ1-6
CASSGGFNSTLNF
TGTGCCAGCAGTGGGGGGTTCAATTCAACCCTCAACTTT
>NA|many|TRBV6-5|TRBJ2-2
CASLRSAGNTGELFF
TGTGCCAGCCTCCGGTCAGCGGGGAACACCGGGGAGCTGTTTTTT
>NA|many|TRBV20-1|TRBJ2-7
CSASGEAPSYEQYF
TGCAGTGCTTCAGGGGAGGCCCCTTCCTACGAGCAGTACTTC
>NA|many|TRBV29-1|TRBJ1-2
CSVVEGGNYGYTF
TGCAGCGTTGTAGAGGGAGGGAACTATGGCTACACCTTC
>NA|many|TRBV5-1|TRBJ2-3
CASSLAFTSTDTQYF
TGCGCCAGCAGCTTGGCCTTTACTAGCACAGATACGCAGTATTTT
>TRBD2|many|TRBV10-3|TRBJ2-5
CAISGLAGGETQYF
TGTGCCATCAGCGGACTAGCGGGGGGAGAGACCCAGTACTTC
>TRBD1|many|TRBV9|TRBJ1-2
CASSVPTQGGNYGYTF
TGTGCCAGCAGCGTACCTACGCAGGGGGGAAACTATGGCTACACCTTC
>NA|many|TRBV9|TRBJ2-3
CASSSQDHYTQYF
TGTGCCAGCAGCTCCCAAGATCATTATACGCAGTATTTT
>TRBD1|many|TRBV3-1|TRBJ2-5
CASSLGQGGRETQYF
TGTGCCAGCAGCCTGGGACAGGGAGGGAGAGAGACCCAGTACTTC
>TRBD1|many|TRBV3-1|TRBJ1-4
CASSQTGVEQIEKLFF
TGTGCCAGCAGCCAAACAGGGGTGGAACAGATTGAAAAACTGTTTTTT
>NA|many|TRBV6-6|TRBJ2-7
CASSYSDGYYEQYF
TGTGCCAGCAGTTACTCGGACGGTTACTACGAGCAGTACTTC
>NA|many|TRBV20-1|TRBJ2-3
CSAQRTGITDTQYF
TGCAGTGCCCAAAGGACCGGCATTACAGATACGCAGTATTTT
>TRBD1|many|TRBV5-1|TRBJ2-7
CASSPGTGGASYEQYF
TGCGCCAGCAGCCCCGGGACAGGGGGCGCCTCCTACGAGCAGTACTTC
>NA|many|TRBV27|TRBJ2-5
CASSQLRDGQETQYF
TGTGCCAGCAGTCAACTAAGGGACGGACAAGAGACCCAGTACTTC
>NA|many|TRBV9|TRBJ2-5
CASSVAGGNQETQYF
TGTGCCAGCAGCGTGGCAGGGGGGAACCAAGAGACCCAGTACTTC
>NA|many|TRBV12-3/TRBV12-4|TRBJ1-5
CASSQSGSANQPQHF
TGTGCCAGCAGCCAATCAGGGTCCGCGAATCAGCCCCAGCATTTT
>TRBD1|many|TRBV7-2|TRBJ2-3
CASSKQGSSADTQYF
TGTGCCAGCAGCAAACAGGGGTCCAGCGCAGATACGCAGTATTTT
>TRBD1|many|TRBV12-3/TRBV12-4|TRBJ2-3
CASSLGDRGAADTQYF
TGTGCCAGCAGTTTAGGGGACAGGGGGGCCGCAGATACGCAGTATTTT
>NA|many|TRBV29-1|TRBJ1-1
CSGHQGYDEAFF
TGCAGCGGACATCAGGGGTACGATGAAGCTTTCTTT
>TRBD2|NA|TRBV7-9|TRBJ2-1
CASSPLAGSYNGQFF
TGTGCCAGCAGCCCGCTAGCGGGGTCCTACAATGGGCAGTTCTTC
>NA|many|TRBV3-1|TRBJ1-5
CASSQDPGGNQPQHF
TGTGCCAGCAGCCAAGATCCGGGCGGCAATCAGCCCCAGCATTTT
>NA|many|TRBV20-1|TRBJ2-6
CSASIVRGANVLTF
TGCAGTGCTAGCATCGTGAGAGGGGCCAACGTCCTGACTTTC
>NA|many|TRBV6-1|TRBJ2-4
CASSEASLAKNIQYF
TGTGCCAGCAGTGAAGCCAGTCTAGCCAAAAACATTCAGTACTTC
>NA|many|TRBV6-2/TRBV6-3|TRBJ1-6
CASSYSSGTSSPLHF
TGTGCCAGCAGTTACTCGTCGGGTACGAGTTCACCCCTCCACTTT
>TRBD2|many|TRBV18|TRBJ2-1
CASSPGQGLANEQFF
TGTGCCAGCTCACCGGGCCAAGGACTAGCTAATGAGCAGTTCTTC
>NA|many|TRBV20-1|TRBJ1-5
CSAFLPASNQPQHF
TGCAGTGCTTTCTTGCCGGCTAGCAATCAGCCCCAGCATTTT
>TRBD1|many|TRBV5-1|TRBJ1-1
CASSSGTGGEAFF
TGCGCCAGCAGCTCCGGGACAGGGGGCGAAGCTTTCTTT
>NA|few|TRBV12-3/TRBV12-4|TRBJ2-7
CASSLRPIAYEQYF
TGTGCCAGCAGTCTCCGCCCCATTGCCTACGAGCAGTACTTC
>TRBD1|many|TRBV27|TRBJ1-4
CASSTFYRPGQGHEKLFF
TGTGCCAGCAGTACCTTTTACCGGCCGGGACAGGGTCACGAAAAACTGTTTTTT
>NA|many|TRBV9|TRBJ1-3
CASSVGGGTLGNTIYF
TGTGCCAGCAGCGTAGGGGGAGGTACCCTCGGAAACACCATATATTTT